The 8 T cell receptor beta chains listed next were all sequenced from one sample in a study of T cell responses to AZD1222 COVID-19 vaccine. Sequencing used immunoSEQ multiplex PCR; TCRdb keeps in-frame clones, though not all of them. The sample yields some 140,000 clones, 84% seen once. The material was peripheral blood, obtained on day 0 of AZD1222 vaccination. Receptor source: an adult in good health.

This sequence joins TRBV9 and TRBJ1-1; D might be TRBD1 (6 bases). The CDR3 has 14 residues. Trimming took off 4 bases at V and 1 base at J, with 11 bases between the two ends. Germline loops: CDR1 SGDLS, CDR2 YYNGEE. The CDR3: CASSFEQGNTEAFF. The CDR3 DNA follows: TGTGCCAGCAGCTTCGAACAGGGGAACACTGAAGCTTTCTTT. Supplemented by reference TRBV9 and TRBJ1-1, the full variable domain reads DSGVTQTPKHLITATGQRVTLRCSPRSGDLSVYWYQQSLDQGLQFLIQYYNGEERAKGNILERFSAQQFPDLHSELNLSSLELGDSALYFCASSFEQGNTEAFFGQGTRLTVV.

The chain joins TRBV6-5 to TRBJ1-5; D perhaps matches TRBD1 (6 bases). The germline CDR1 and CDR2 sequences are MNHEY and SVGAGI. V was trimmed by 5 bases and J by 1 base, leaving 12 bases between them. CDR3 length equals 15 residues. This CDR3 is CASSPADRSNQPQHF. In nucleotides, the CDR3 is TGTGCCAGCAGTCCGGCGGACAGAAGCAATCAGCCCCAGCATTTT.

This rearrangement joins TRBV18 to TRBJ2-1, with 8 bases that match TRBD2. From germline, CDR1 is KGHSH and CDR2 LQKENI. The CDR3 loop spans 15 amino acids. The V and J ends lost 2 bases and 7 bases, in that order; junction bases with no gene match: 7. The CDR3 coding sequence is TGTGCCAGCTCACCAAACGGGGGGGCCGGGAATGAGCAGTTCTTC. It encodes CASSPNGGAGNEQFF.

This clone was counted a single time. This chain links TRBV20-1 with TRBJ2-1, with D unresolved. The V gene's germline CDR1 is DFQATT and CDR2 SNEGSKA (reference sequence). CDR3 size: 11 residues. V gave up 1 base and J gave up 10 bases, with 8 bases separating them. In DNA, the CDR3 is TGCAGTGCTAGAGTGGCAACCGAGCAGTTCTTC. Protein: CSARVATEQFF.

The chain links TRBV20-1 to TRBJ1-1; 7 nucleotides match TRBD1. Germline CDR1 is DFQATT and CDR2 is SNEGSKA (reference sequence). After removal of 6 bases from V and 11 bases from J, the junction contained 9 bases not matched to a gene. CDR3 length: 11 residues. The DNA of the CDR3 is TGCAGTGCCCTGAAGGGGGCAGGCGCTTTCTTT. The encoded protein is CSALKGAGAFF.

The genes are TRBV27 and TRBJ2-6; 13 bases match TRBD2. The CDR3 consists of 19 residues. The germline V gene has CDR1 MNHEY and CDR2 SMNVEV (reference sequence). V lost 0 bases to trimming and J lost 2 bases; unmatched junction nucleotides: 4. The DNA for the CDR3 is TGTGCCAGCAGTTTATCTCGGACTAGCGGGGGTACTGGGGCCAACGTCCTGACTTTC. Protein product: CASSLSRTSGGTGANVLTF.

The sample holds one count of this clone. Other DNA sequences from this sample encode an identical CDR3 as well. The chain combines TRBV27 with TRBJ1-1; 7 bases agree with TRBD1. This CDR3 has 13 amino acids. V lost 5 bases to trimming and J lost 3 bases; unmatched junction nucleotides: 3. The germline CDR1 and CDR2 sequences are MNHEY and SMNVEV (reference sequence). The CDR3, as DNA: TGTGCCAGCAGTCTCGACAGGGACACTGAAGCTTTCTTT. This codes for CASSLDRDTEAFF.

This clone was detected only a few times. V and J are TRBV19 and TRBJ2-5, with no clear D. Trimming took off 5 bases at V and 0 bases at J, with 7 bases between the two ends. Germline V lookup: CDR1 LNHDA, CDR2 SQIVND (reference sequence). The CDR3 length is 13 residues. CDR3 loop: CASSQGNQETQYF. CDR3 nucleotide sequence: TGTGCCAGTAGTCAAGGGAACCAAGAGACCCAGTACTTC.